This entry lists 9 T cell receptor beta chains sequenced from one sample in a study of T-cell memory formation after mild COVID-19. Each CDR3 protein gets one entry after TCRdb re-called the 5' RACE reads with MiXCR. The table lists hundreds of thousands of distinct CDR3 sequences, roughly 17% of them singletons. The sequenced sample was PBMCs or a T cell subset sorted from them (not recorded which). The receptors stem from an adult woman who had mild COVID-19 (a few samples of this study predate the infection). Cell type and time point are not known.

The V gene is TRBV15, the J gene TRBJ2-1, with no clear D. Trimming cost V 5 bases and J 1 base, with 9 bases left between them. This CDR3 contains 14 residues. Germline CDR1 and CDR2: LNHNV and YYDKDF (reference sequence). CDR3 in amino acids: CATSLVVSYNEQFF. DNA of the CDR3: TGTGCCACCAGCTTAGTGGTTTCCTACAATGAGCAGTTCTTC.

This clonotype was observed a few times. The V gene is TRBV29-1, the J gene TRBJ1-2, with D possibly TRBD1 on 5 matching bases. Germline CDR1 reads SQVTM; CDR2 reads ANQGSEA. Trimming took 4 bases from V and 8 from J, leaving 20 bases between them. The CDR3 covers 14 residues. The CDR3, as DNA: TGCAGCGTTGTCGGACATGTAGGGCGGACGGGCTACACCTTC. Residues: CSVVGHVGRTGYTF.

This clonotype was found many times. Here the CDR3 DNA reads TGCAGCGTGGCCGGGGGGAGCTCCTACAATGAGCAGTTCTTC. It codes for CSVAGGSSYNEQFF. J is TRBJ2-1 and V is TRBV29-1; 7 bases line up with TRBD2. The CDR3 length is 14 residues. Germline V CDR1 and CDR2: SQVTM, ANQGSEA. V gave up 6 bases and J gave up 0 bases; unmatched junction bases: 5.

This rearrangement joins TRBV7-8 to TRBJ2-1; perhaps TRBD2 as D (5 bases). This CDR3 contains 15 residues. Germline V gene lookup returns CDR1 SGHVS and CDR2 FQNEAQ. The V end was cut by 5 bases, the J end by 5 bases, with 16 bases between. In nucleotides, the CDR3 is TGTGCCAGCAGCCTTGTCCGGGAATCTGACAATGAGCAGTTCTTC. Residues: CASSLVRESDNEQFF.

V and J are TRBV7-3 and TRBJ1-1; D is perhaps TRBD1 (5 bases). CDR1 is SGHTA and CDR2 is FQGTGA in the germline V gene. The CDR3 is 15 amino acids. Trimming left V 4 bases short and J 1 base short, with 13 bases between. The CDR3 spells CASSSRKGRNTEAFF. The CDR3 DNA reads TGTGCCAGCAGCTCCCGGAAGGGGCGGAACACTGAAGCTTTCTTT. The whole variable domain, remainder taken from reference TRBV7-3 and TRBJ1-1, is GAGVSQTPSNKVTEKGKYVELRCDPISGHTALYWYRQSLGQGPEFLIYFQGTGAADDSGLPNDRFFAVRPEGSVSTLKIQRTERGDSAVYLCASSSRKGRNTEAFFGQGTRLTVV.

This clonotype was seen a handful of times. The chain carries TRBV10-3 and TRBJ2-1; D call uncertain. Germline V gene data show CDR1 as ENHRY and CDR2 as SYGVKD. V was shortened by 11 bases and J by 0 bases, with 5 bases between the two germline ends. The CDR3 spans 11 residues. CDR3 nucleotide sequence: TGTGCCGTTCGCTCCTACAATGAGCAGTTCTTC. This translates into CAVRSYNEQFF.

The chain joins TRBV7-8 to TRBJ2-2; TRBD2 aligns across 10 bases. The CDR3 has 15 amino acids. V lost 4 bases, J lost 5 bases, and 4 bases stayed unmatched. CDR1 and CDR2 from the germline V gene are SGHVS and FQNEAQ. The CDR3 DNA is TGTGCCAGCAGCTACCTAGCGGGAGAGACCGGGGAGCTGTTTTTT. It codes for CASSYLAGETGELFF. Based on the CDR3 plus reference TRBV7-8 and TRBJ2-2, the full variable domain is GAGVSQSPRYKVAKRGQDVALRCDPISGHVSLFWYQQALGQGPEFLTYFQNEAQLDKSGLPSDRFFAERPEGSVSTLKIQRTQQEDSAVYLCASSYLAGETGELFFGEGSRLTVL.

The chain joins TRBV20-1 to TRBJ1-2; D not certain. Germline V gives CDR1 DFQATT, CDR2 SNEGSKA (reference sequence). The V and J ends lost 5 bases and 2 bases respectively, with 12 bases between them. The CDR3 covers 13 residues. The CDR3 nucleotides read TGCAGTGCTCCCTCCCCAGGAAACTATGGCTACACCTTC. As protein: CSAPSPGNYGYTF.

This clonotype occurred many times. The chain carries TRBV2 and TRBJ2-5, with D unclear. There are 12 residues in the CDR3. The V gene lost 8 bases and the J gene lost 2 bases, with 9 bases spanning the gap. The V gene's germline CDR1 is SNHLY and CDR2 FYNNEI. The CDR3 here is CASGSYQETQYF. CDR3 DNA: TGTGCCAGCGGGTCATATCAAGAGACCCAGTACTTC. Full variable domain (rest looked up from reference TRBV2 and TRBJ2-5): EPEVTQTPSHQVTQMGQEVILRCVPISNHLYFYWYRQILGQKVEFLVSFYNNEISEKSEIFDDQFSVERPDGSNFTLKIRSTKLEDSAMYFCASGSYQETQYFGPGTRLLVL.